The TCR beta chain described here comes from a study of OX40 agonist ivuxolimab in advanced cancers. Background on the whole study: Ivuxolimab was a fully human IgG2 agonistic monoclonal antibody targeting the costimulatory receptor OX40 (CD134). Intravenous ivuxolimab was administered to patients every 2 weeks at six dose levels: 0.01, 0.1, 0.3, 1.5, 3 and 10 mg/kg. Of the approximately 50 patients in dose escalation, some 20 had hepatocellular carcinoma, some 15 had melanoma, 9 had renal cell carcinoma and 9 had head and neck cancer. The dose-escalation cohort was roughly 83% male with a mean age of about 60 years, ranging from 23 to 79. Patients were allowed to have had prior anti-PD-1, anti-PD-L1 or anti-CTLA-4 therapy, and around 41% of the dose-escalation patients had previously received checkpoint inhibitors. Partial responses were achieved by three dose-escalation patients, of whom one had hepatocellular carcinoma and two had cutaneous melanoma. The purpose of peripheral TCRbeta sequencing was to test whether ivuxolimab changed TCR sequence diversity and led to clonal T-cell expansion. The paper reports the monotherapy dose-escalation portion (N = 52 patients) of the phase I ivuxolimab trial. Results and caveats for the whole study, not just this receptor: At doses of 0.1 to 3.0 mg/kg, clonal expansion of both CD4+ and CD8+ blood T cells was observed from baseline to week 6. The antigen specificity of the clonally expanded peripheral T cells was not determined. Partial responders in the 0.1-3.0 mg/kg groups had among the lowest normalized peripheral clonal expansion, especially among CD8+ T cells. After ivuxolimab, expanded clones were on average more numerous among CD8+ T cells than among CD4+ T cells. Low levels of normalized T-cell clonal expansion were also seen in some patients who did not respond.

In the case of this clone: The target of this receptor is not known. There are no base qualities to consult, and no much larger clone falls within one base.

To sequence the TCRbeta CDR3 region, genomic DNA was isolated from the sorted cells. The immunoSEQ Assay was used for sequencing of TCRbeta CDR3 regions. Held by TCRdb, this immuneACCESS table contains in-frame sequences only and omits some clones. Under half of the omission traces to an unresolved V gene where checked; the cause of the rest is unknown. For this sample there are fewer than 70,000 clones; 70% to 90% appear just once. The top ten clones comprise roughly 0.69% of the sample. Patients with a history of autoimmune disease or receiving systemic immunosuppression were excluded from the trial. Peripheral blood for TCR sequencing was collected from all dose cohorts at baseline, on cycle 4 day 1, and on cycle 7 day 1. The samples were drawn from a first-in-human, open-label, multicenter phase I dose-escalation trial of ivuxolimab. The trial enrolled adults with locally advanced or metastatic head and neck squamous cell, hepatocellular, melanoma or renal cell carcinoma. Before TCR sequencing, CD4+ T cells and CD8+ T cells were sorted from peripheral blood as separate populations.

V is cut by 2 bases and J by 2 bases, and the space between the germline ends is 7 bases. The CDR3 runs 14 amino acids, cysteine and phenylalanine included. Of the read, only the CDR3 DNA is kept; its 42 bases are in frame from base 1. CDR1 MNHEY and CDR2 SMNVEV are derived from the germline V gene (reference sequence). The TCR sequence derives from an adult with an advanced solid tumor such as melanoma, head and neck, liver or kidney cancer. The chain was built from TRBV27 and TRBJ1-5; no D gene is confidently identified. The specimen was CD4+ or CD8+ T cells sorted from blood, collected in a trial of the OX40 agonist ivuxolimab. CDR3 reads: CASSLRPGNQPQHF. The base sequence is TGTGCCAGCAGTTTAAGACCTGGCAATCAGCCCCAGCATTTT.